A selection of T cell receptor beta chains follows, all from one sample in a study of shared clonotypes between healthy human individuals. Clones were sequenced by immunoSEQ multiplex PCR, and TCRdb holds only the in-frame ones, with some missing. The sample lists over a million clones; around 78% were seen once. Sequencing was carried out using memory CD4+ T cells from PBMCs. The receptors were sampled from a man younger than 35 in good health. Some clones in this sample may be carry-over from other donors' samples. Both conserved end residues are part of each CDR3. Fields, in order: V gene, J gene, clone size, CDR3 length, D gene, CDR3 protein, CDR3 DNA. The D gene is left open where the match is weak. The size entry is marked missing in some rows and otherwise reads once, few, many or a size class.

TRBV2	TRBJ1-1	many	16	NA	CASSDSAATLNTEAFF	TGTGCCAGCAGTGATTCCGCAGCGACCCTGAACACTGAAGCTTTCTTT
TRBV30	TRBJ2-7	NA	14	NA	CAWTKSLGAYEQYF	TGTGCCTGGACTAAAAGCCTGGGCGCCTACGAGCAGTACTTC
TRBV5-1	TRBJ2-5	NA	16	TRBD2	CASSPALAGVLETQYF	TGCGCCAGCAGCCCAGCACTAGCGGGAGTTCTAGAGACCCAGTACTTC
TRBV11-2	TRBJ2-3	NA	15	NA	CASSLYGGDSDTQYF	TGTGCCAGCAGCTTGTACGGGGGTGACTCAGATACGCAGTATTTT
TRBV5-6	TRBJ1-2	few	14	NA	CASSFRGRNYGYTF	TGTGCCAGCAGCTTCCGGGGGCGGAACTATGGCTACACCTTC
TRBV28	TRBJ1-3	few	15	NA	CASSLYRGTGNTIYF	TGTGCCAGCAGTTTATATCGGGGGACTGGAAACACCATATATTTT
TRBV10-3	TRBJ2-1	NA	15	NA	CAISESSGSYNEQFF	TGTGCCATCAGTGAGTCTAGCGGCTCCTACAATGAGCAGTTCTTC
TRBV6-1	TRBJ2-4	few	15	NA	CASSEVTLAKNIQYF	TGTGCCAGCAGTGAGGTTACCCTAGCCAAAAACATTCAGTACTTC
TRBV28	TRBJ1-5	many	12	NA	CASSLLNQPQHF	TGTGCCAGCAGTCTCCTTAATCAGCCCCAGCATTTT
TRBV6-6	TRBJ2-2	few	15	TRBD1	CASSYLGQGAGELFF	TGTGCCAGCAGTTACTTGGGACAGGGGGCCGGGGAGCTGTTTTTT
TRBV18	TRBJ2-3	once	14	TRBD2	CASSPMAGADTQYF	TGTGCCAGCTCACCAATGGCGGGAGCAGATACGCAGTATTTT
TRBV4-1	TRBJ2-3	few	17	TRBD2	CASSPGGRNGGTDTQYF	TGCGCCAGCAGCCCGGGGGGACGGAACGGGGGCACAGATACGCAGTATTTT
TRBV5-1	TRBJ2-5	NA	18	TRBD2	CASSPPGLAGDFWGTQYF	TGCGCCAGCAGCCCCCCGGGACTAGCGGGAGATTTTTGGGGGACCCAGTACTTC
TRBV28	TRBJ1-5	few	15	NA	CASIRDNGSNQPQHF	TGTGCCAGCATTAGGGACAACGGCAGCAATCAGCCCCAGCATTTT
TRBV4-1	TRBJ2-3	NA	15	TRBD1	CASSLRQGMGDTQYF	TGCGCCAGCAGCCTACGACAGGGTATGGGAGATACGCAGTATTTT
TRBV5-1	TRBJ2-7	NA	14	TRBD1	CASSTGQVVDEQYF	TGCGCCAGCAGCACGGGACAGGTGGTTGACGAGCAGTACTTC
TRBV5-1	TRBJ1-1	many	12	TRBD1	CASSLNRGEAFF	TGCGCCAGCAGCTTGAACAGGGGTGAAGCTTTCTTT
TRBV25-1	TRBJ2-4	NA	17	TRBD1	CASSARTGGFSKNIQYF	TGTGCCAGCAGTGCCCGGACAGGGGGGTTTTCCAAAAACATTCAGTACTTC
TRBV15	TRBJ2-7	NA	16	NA	CATSRVGTGGDYEQYF	TGTGCCACCAGCAGAGTCGGAACAGGGGGGGACTACGAGCAGTACTTC
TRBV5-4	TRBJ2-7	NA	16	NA	CASSGRDRGISYEQYF	TGTGCCAGCAGCGGGCGGGACCGAGGAATCTCCTACGAGCAGTACTTC
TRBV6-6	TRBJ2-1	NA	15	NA	CASRVNYLSYNEQFF	TGTGCCAGCAGGGTAAATTACCTCTCCTACAATGAGCAGTTCTTC
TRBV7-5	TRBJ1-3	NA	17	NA	CARSLAPTGQPGNTIYF	TGTGCCAGAAGCTTAGCGCCCACCGGACAACCTGGAAACACCATATATTTT
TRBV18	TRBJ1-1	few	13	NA	CASSRLKYTEAFF	TGTGCCAGCTCACGCCTCAAGTACACTGAAGCTTTCTTT
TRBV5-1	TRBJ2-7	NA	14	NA	CASSPQGNSYEQYF	TGCGCCAGCAGCCCCCAAGGTAACTCCTACGAGCAGTACTTC
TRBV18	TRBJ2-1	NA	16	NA	CASSPPGTATPHEQFF	TGTGCCAGCTCACCGCCGGGGACGGCCACTCCCCATGAGCAGTTCTTC
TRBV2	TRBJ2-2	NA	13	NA	CASSSERTGELFF	TGTGCCAGCAGCTCAGAGCGCACCGGGGAGCTGTTTTTT
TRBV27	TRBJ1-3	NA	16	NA	CASRLRTANSGNTIYF	TGTGCCAGCAGGCTAAGGACAGCCAACTCTGGAAACACCATATATTTT
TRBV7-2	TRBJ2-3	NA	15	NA	CASSPGTANTDTQYF	TGTGCCAGCAGCCCTGGGACGGCTAACACAGATACGCAGTATTTT
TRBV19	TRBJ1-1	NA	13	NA	CASSIRGGGEAFF	TGTGCCAGTAGTATCAGGGGAGGCGGTGAAGCTTTCTTT
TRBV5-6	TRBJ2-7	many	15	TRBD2	CASSLSLAGFDEQYF	TGTGCCAGCAGCTTGTCCCTAGCGGGATTCGACGAGCAGTACTTC